These 14 T cell receptor beta chains originate from one sample sequenced in a study of shared clonotypes between healthy human individuals. Some clones are missing from TCRdb's copy, which holds only in-frame ones; the method was immunoSEQ multiplex PCR. The data show over 2 million clones, roughly 92% seen once. Sequenced: naive CD4+ T cells from PBMCs. Subset meaning: CD45RA+ positively selected. Source of these receptors: a young man in good health. Some clones in this sample may be carry-over from other donors' samples.

This clone has a single count. V and J are TRBV28 and TRBJ2-1, with D possibly TRBD1 on 7 matching bases. This CDR3 comprises 16 residues. In germline, CDR1 is MDHEN, CDR2 SYDVKM. Trimming cost V 4 bases and J 6 bases, with 19 bases left between them. The CDR3 spells CASSSAGTRGANEQFF. CDR3 in DNA: TGTGCCAGCAGTTCAGCCGGGACCAGGGGGGCCAATGAGCAGTTCTTC.

V is TRBV30 and J is TRBJ1-6; a weak D match, TRBD1 (6 bases). The CDR3 length is 13 residues. V was pared by 5 bases and J by 6 bases, with 11 bases between. The germline V gene encodes CDR1 GTSNPN and CDR2 SVGIG (reference sequence). The CDR3 loop is CAWSRQANSPLHF. The CDR3, as DNA: TGTGCCTGGTCCCGACAGGCTAATTCACCCCTCCACTTT.

The chain combines TRBV9 with TRBJ2-1; 12 bases align to TRBD2. After removal of 5 bases from V and 4 bases from J, the junction contained 1 base not matched to a gene. The CDR3 sequence is 14 residues long. Germline CDR1 and CDR2: SGDLS and YYNGEE. The CDR3 spells CASSTSGGYNEQFF. In nucleotides, the CDR3 is TGTGCCAGCAGTACTAGCGGGGGGTACAATGAGCAGTTCTTC.

The chain combines TRBV10-1 with TRBJ2-7; D is possibly TRBD1 or TRBD2 (5 bases each). This CDR3 comprises 13 residues. V dropped 8 bases and J dropped 4 bases, with 15 bases sitting between them. Germline V gene lookup returns CDR1 WNHNN and CDR2 SYGVQD (reference sequence). DNA of the CDR3: TGCGCCAGCTCGCCGGGACCAATTTACGAGCAGTACTTC. Encoded protein: CASSPGPIYEQYF.

This chain connects TRBV19 to TRBJ2-3, with TRBD2 matching 10 bases. This CDR3 is built from 15 residues. The V segment lost 3 bases and the J segment 7 bases; nucleotides outside the gene matches: 7. Germline V gene sequence: CDR1 LNHDA, CDR2 SQIVND (reference sequence). CDR3 in amino acids: CASSILRTSGYTQYF. DNA of the CDR3: TGTGCCAGTAGTATTCTCAGGACTAGCGGTTATACGCAGTATTTT.

This clone was detected only a few times. The genes are TRBV19 and TRBJ1-1, with D tentatively TRBD1 (5 bases). The CDR3 totals 15 residues. The V and J ends lost 7 bases and 1 base respectively, with 16 bases between them. Germline values: CDR1 LNHDA, CDR2 SQIVND (reference sequence). CDR3 sequence (DNA): TGTGCCAGTACCGTAGGGCGGCAGGGGAACACTGAAGCTTTCTTT. It translates to CASTVGRQGNTEAFF.

This clone was found once. The sample carries other DNA sequences with the same CDR3. This chain joins TRBV5-1 and TRBJ2-7; TRBD2 agrees at 7 bases. The CDR3 spans 15 residues. The ends lost 0 bases at V and 2 bases at J; junction bases unmatched: 5. The V gene's germline CDR1 is SGHRS and CDR2 YFSETQ. The CDR3 DNA is TGCGCCAGCAGCTTGGAGCCTAGCGGTCCCTACGAGCAGTACTTC. Its protein product is CASSLEPSGPYEQYF.

The chain couples TRBV28 to TRBJ2-3; D ambiguous. Trimming took 8 bases from V and 0 from J, leaving 9 bases between them. This CDR3 has 13 amino acids. From germline, CDR1 is MDHEN and CDR2 SYDVKM. The CDR3 region is CASLRGSTDTQYF. The CDR3 coding sequence is TGTGCCAGCTTAAGAGGTAGCACAGATACGCAGTATTTT.

This clone was found a few times. Other DNA sequences in the same sample also yield this CDR3. V and J are TRBV7-9 and TRBJ1-1; 8 bases agree with TRBD1. The CDR3 extends over 13 amino acids. The J segment lost 4 bases and the V segment lost 4 bases, leaving 2 bases of the junction unmatched. From germline, CDR1 is SEHNR and CDR2 FQNEAQ (reference sequence). The CDR3 DNA reads as TGTGCCAGCAGCTCACAGGGGGGCACTGAAGCTTTCTTT. Translation: CASSSQGGTEAFF.

The rearrangement uses TRBV19 and TRBJ2-3; possible D gene TRBD2, 5 bases. From germline, CDR1 is LNHDA and CDR2 SQIVND (reference sequence). V was pared by 2 bases and J by 4 bases, with 19 bases between. CDR3 length: 17 amino acids. The CDR3 here is CASSIKVRAEEADTQYF. In DNA, the CDR3 is TGTGCCAGTAGTATAAAGGTCCGGGCGGAGGAGGCAGATACGCAGTATTTT.

The J gene is TRBJ1-5, the V gene TRBV19; 8 bases match TRBD1. The CDR3 is 15 amino acids. The V gene end was trimmed by 5 bases and the J gene end by 4 bases; junction bases not matched to a gene: 7. The germline V gene encodes CDR1 LNHDA and CDR2 SQIVND (reference sequence). The CDR3 sequence: CASSLDRGGNQPQHF. The CDR3 region has the DNA TGTGCCAGTAGTCTCGACAGGGGAGGGAATCAGCCCCAGCATTTT.

Worth noting for this clone: Other nucleotide sequences from this sample produce the same CDR3. V and J are TRBV18 and TRBJ1-1; D not certain. Germline V CDR1 and CDR2: KGHSH, LQKENI. The CDR3 has 13 residues. V lost 3 bases and J 0 bases, leaving 5 bases between the germline ends. CDR3 in amino acids: CASSPSLNTEAFF. The CDR3 bases are TGTGCCAGCTCACCTTCCCTGAACACTGAAGCTTTCTTT.

The V gene is TRBV4-1, the J gene TRBJ1-5, with D hard to call. There are 13 residues in the CDR3. V lost 0 bases and J lost 9, with 9 bases in between. Germline CDR1 reads MGHRA; CDR2 reads YSYEKL. The CDR3 DNA follows: TGCGCCAGCAGCCAAGATCCCGTTGGGCCCCAGCATTTT. Its translation: CASSQDPVGPQHF.

The chain couples TRBV25-1 to TRBJ2-5; 8 nucleotides align to TRBD2. CDR1 and CDR2 (germline): MGHDK, SYGVNS. The ends lost 2 bases at V and 5 bases at J; junction bases unmatched: 7. The CDR3 totals 15 residues. Written as DNA, the CDR3 is TGTGCCAGCAGTGAACGTCTCGGGGGGGGCGAGACCCAGTACTTC. This codes for CASSERLGGGETQYF.